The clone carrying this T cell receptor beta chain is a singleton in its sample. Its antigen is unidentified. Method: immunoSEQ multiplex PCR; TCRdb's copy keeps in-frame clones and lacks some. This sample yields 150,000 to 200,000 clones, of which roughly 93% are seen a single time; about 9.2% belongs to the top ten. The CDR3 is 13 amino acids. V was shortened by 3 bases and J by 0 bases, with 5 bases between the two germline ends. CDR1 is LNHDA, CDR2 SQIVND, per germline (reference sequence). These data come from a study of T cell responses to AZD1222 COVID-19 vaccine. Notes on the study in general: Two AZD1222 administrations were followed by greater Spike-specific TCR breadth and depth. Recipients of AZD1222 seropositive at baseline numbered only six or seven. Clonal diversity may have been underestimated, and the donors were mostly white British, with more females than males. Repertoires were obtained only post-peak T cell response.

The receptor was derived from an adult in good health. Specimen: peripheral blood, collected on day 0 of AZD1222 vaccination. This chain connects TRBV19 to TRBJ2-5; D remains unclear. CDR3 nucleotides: TGTGCCAGTAGTATGGTTAACCAAGAGACCCAGTACTTC. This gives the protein CASSMVNQETQYF.